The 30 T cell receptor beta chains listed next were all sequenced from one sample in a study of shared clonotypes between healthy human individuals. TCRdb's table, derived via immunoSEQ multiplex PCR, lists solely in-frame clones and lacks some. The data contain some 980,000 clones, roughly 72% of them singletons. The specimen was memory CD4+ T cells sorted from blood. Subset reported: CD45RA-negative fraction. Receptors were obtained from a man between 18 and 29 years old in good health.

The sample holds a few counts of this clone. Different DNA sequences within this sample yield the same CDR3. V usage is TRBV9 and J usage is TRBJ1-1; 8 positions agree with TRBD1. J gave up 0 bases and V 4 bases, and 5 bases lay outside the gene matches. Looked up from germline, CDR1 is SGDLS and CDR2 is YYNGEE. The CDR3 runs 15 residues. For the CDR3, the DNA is TGTGCCAGCAGCCCGCCAGGGGGCATGAACACTGAAGCTTTCTTT. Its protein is CASSPPGGMNTEAFF.

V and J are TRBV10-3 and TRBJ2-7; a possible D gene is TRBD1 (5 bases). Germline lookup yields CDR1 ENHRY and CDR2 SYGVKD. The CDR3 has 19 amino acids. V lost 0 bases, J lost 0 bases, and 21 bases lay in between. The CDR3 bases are TGTGCCATCAGTGAGTCACCAGGGTCAGCCACCGGTTACTCCTACGAGCAGTACTTC. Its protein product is CAISESPGSATGYSYEQYF.

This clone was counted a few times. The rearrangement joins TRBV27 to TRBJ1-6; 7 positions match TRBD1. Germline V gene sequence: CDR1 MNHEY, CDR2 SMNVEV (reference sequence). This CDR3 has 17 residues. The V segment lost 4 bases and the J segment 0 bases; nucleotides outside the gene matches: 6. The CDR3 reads CASSWIQGSSYNSPLHF. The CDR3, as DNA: TGTGCCAGCAGTTGGATACAGGGGAGCTCCTATAATTCACCCCTCCACTTT.

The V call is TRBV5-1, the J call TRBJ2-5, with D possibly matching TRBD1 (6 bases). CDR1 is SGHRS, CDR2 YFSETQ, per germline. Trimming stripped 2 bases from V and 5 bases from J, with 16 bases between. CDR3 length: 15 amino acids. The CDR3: CASSFSRGQGETQYF. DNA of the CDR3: TGCGCCAGCAGCTTTAGCAGGGGCCAAGGGGAGACCCAGTACTTC.

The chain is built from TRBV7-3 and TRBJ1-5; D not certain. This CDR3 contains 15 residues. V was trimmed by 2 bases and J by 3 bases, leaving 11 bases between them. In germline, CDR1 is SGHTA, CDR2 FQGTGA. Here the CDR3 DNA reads TGTGCCAGCAGCTTACAGAGGACCCTCAATCAGCCCCAGCATTTT. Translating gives CASSLQRTLNQPQHF.

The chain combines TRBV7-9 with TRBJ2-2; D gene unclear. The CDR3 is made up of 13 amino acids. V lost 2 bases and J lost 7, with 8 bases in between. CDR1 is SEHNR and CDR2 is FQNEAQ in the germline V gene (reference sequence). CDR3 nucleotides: TGTGCCAGCAGCTTAAATCAAGTCGGGGAGCTGTTTTTT. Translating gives CASSLNQVGELFF.

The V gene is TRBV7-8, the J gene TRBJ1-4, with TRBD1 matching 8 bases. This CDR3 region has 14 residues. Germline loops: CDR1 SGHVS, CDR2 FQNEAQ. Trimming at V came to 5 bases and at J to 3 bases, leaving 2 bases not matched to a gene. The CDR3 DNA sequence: TGTGCCAGCAGCGCGGGACAGGCTAATGAAAAACTGTTTTTT. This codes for CASSAGQANEKLFF.

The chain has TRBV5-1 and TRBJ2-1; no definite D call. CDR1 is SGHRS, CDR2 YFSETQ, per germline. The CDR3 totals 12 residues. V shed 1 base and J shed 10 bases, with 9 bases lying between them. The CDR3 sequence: CASSLSLSEQFF. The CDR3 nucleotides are TGCGCCAGCAGCTTGTCCCTTAGCGAGCAGTTCTTC.

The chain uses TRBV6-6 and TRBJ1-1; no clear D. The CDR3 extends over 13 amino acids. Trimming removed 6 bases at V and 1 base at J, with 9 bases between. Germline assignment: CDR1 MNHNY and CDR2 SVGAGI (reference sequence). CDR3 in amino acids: CASSLDPNTEAFF. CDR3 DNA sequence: TGTGCCAGCAGCCTCGACCCGAACACTGAAGCTTTCTTT.

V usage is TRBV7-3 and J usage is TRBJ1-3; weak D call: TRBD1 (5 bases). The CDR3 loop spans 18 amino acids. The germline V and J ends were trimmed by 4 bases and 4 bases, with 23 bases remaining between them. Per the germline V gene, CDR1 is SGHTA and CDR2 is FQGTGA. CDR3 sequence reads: CASSSGTGDISLGNTIYF. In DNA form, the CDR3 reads TGTGCCAGCAGCTCCGGGACCGGGGATATCTCTCTCGGAAACACCATATATTTT. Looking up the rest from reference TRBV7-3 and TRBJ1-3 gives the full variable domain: GAGVSQTPSNKVTEKGKYVELRCDPISGHTALYWYRQSLGQGPEFLIYFQGTGAADDSGLPNDRFFAVRPEGSVSTLKIQRTERGDSAVYLCASSSGTGDISLGNTIYFGEGSWLTVV.

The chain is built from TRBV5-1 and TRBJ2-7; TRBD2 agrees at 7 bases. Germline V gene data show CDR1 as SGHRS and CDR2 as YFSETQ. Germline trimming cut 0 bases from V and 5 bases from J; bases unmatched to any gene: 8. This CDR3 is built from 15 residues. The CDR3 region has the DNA TGCGCCAGCAGCTTGGTTGGCGGGAGTGTCAACGAGCAGTACTTC. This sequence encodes CASSLVGGSVNEQYF.

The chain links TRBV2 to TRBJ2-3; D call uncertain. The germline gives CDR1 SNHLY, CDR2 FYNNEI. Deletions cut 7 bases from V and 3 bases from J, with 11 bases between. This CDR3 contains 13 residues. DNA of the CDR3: TGTGCCAGCACCGGAGCTCAGACAGATACGCAGTATTTT. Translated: CASTGAQTDTQYF.

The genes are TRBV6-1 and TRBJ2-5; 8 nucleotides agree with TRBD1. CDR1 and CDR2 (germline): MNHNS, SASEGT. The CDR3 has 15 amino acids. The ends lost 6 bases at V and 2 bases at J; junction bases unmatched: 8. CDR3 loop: CASRGDRYAQETQYF. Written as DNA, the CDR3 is TGTGCCAGCAGGGGGGACAGGTACGCACAAGAGACCCAGTACTTC.

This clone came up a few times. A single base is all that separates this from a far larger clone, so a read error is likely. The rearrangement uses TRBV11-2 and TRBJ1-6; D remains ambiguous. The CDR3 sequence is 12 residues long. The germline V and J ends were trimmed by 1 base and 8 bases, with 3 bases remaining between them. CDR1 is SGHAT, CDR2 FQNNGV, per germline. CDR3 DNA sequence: TGTGCCAGCAGCTTAGGGGATTCACCCCTCCACTTT. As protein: CASSLGDSPLHF.

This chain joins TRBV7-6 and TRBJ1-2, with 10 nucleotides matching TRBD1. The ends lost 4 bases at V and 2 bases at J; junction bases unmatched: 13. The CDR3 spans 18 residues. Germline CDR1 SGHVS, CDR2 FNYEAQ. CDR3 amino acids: CASSSIQDRGSANYGYTF. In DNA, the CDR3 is TGTGCCAGCAGCTCCATACAGGACAGGGGGTCGGCAAACTATGGCTACACCTTC. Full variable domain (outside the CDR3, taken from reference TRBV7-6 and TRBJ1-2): GAGVSQSPRYKVTKRGQDVALRCDPISGHVSLYWYRQALGQGPEFLTYFNYEAQQDKSGLPNDRFSAERPEGSISTLTIQRTEQRDSAMYRCASSSIQDRGSANYGYTFGSGTRLTVV.

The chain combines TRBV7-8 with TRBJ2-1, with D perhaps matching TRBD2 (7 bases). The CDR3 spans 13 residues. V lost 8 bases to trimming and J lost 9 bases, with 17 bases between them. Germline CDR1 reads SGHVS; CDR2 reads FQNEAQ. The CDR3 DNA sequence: TGTGCCAGCGGGACGAACGGGGGGCTTGAGCAGTTCTTC. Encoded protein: CASGTNGGLEQFF. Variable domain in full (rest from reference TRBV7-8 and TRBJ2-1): GAGVSQSPRYKVAKRGQDVALRCDPISGHVSLFWYQQALGQGPEFLTYFQNEAQLDKSGLPSDRFFAERPEGSVSTLKIQRTQQEDSAVYLCASGTNGGLEQFFGPGTRLTVL.

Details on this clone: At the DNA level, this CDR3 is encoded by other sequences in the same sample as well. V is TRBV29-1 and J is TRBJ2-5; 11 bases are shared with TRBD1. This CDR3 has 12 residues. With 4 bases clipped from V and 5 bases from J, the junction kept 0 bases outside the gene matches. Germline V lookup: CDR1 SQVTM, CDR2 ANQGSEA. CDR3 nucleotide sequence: TGCAGCGTTGGGGACAGGGGGGAGACCCAGTACTTC. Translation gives CSVGDRGETQYF.

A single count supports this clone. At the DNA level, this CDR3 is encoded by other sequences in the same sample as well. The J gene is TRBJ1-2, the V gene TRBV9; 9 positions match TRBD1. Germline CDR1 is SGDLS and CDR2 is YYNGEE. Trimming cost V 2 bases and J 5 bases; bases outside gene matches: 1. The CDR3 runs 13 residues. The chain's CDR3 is CASSVDRGYGYTF. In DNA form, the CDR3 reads TGTGCCAGCAGCGTCGACAGGGGGTATGGCTACACCTTC.

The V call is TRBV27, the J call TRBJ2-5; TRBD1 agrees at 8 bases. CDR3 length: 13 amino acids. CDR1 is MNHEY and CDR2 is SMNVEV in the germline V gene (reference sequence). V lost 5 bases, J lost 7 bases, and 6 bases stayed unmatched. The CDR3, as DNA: TGTGCCAGCAGTAGGACAGGGTTTGCGACCCAGTACTTC. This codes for CASSRTGFATQYF.

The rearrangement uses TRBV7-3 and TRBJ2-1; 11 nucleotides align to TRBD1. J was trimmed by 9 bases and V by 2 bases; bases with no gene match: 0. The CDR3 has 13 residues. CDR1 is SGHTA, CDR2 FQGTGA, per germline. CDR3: CASSLGTGGEQFF. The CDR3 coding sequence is TGTGCCAGCAGCTTAGGGACAGGGGGTGAGCAGTTCTTC.

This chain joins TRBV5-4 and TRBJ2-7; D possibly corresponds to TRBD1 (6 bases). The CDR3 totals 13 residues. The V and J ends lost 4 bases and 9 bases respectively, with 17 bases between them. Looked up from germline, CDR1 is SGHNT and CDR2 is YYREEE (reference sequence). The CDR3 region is CASSHTTGPMQYF. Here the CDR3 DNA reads TGTGCCAGCAGCCATACGACAGGCCCCATGCAGTACTTC.

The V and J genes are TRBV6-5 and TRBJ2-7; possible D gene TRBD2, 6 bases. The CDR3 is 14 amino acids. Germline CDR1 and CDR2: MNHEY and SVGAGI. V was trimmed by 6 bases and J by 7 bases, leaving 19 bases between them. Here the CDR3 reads CASRAGISAGEQYF. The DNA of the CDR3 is TGTGCCAGCAGAGCCGGAATCTCCGCGGGGGAGCAGTACTTC.

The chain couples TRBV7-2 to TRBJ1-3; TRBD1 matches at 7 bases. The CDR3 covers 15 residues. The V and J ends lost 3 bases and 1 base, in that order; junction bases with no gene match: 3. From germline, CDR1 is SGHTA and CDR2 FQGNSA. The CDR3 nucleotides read TGTGCCAGCAGCTTCCTGACAGGGTCTGGAAACACCATATATTTT. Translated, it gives CASSFLTGSGNTIYF.

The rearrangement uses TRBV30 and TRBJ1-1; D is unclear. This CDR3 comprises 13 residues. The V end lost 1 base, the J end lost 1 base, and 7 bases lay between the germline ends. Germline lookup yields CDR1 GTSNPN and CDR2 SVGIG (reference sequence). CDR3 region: CAWSGPRNTEAFF. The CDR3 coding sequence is TGTGCCTGGAGTGGACCTAGGAACACTGAAGCTTTCTTT.

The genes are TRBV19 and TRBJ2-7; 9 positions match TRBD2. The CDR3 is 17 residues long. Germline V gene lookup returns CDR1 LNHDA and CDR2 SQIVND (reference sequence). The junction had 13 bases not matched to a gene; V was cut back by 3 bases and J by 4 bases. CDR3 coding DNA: TGTGCCAGTAGTATGACCACCGGCGGGACTAGCATATACGAGCAGTACTTC. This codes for CASSMTTGGTSIYEQYF.

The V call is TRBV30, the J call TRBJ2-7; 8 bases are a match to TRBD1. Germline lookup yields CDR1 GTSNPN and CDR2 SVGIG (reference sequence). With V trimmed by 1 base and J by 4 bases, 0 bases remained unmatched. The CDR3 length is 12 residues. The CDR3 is CAWSGTGYEQYF. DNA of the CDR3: TGTGCCTGGAGTGGGACAGGGTACGAGCAGTACTTC.

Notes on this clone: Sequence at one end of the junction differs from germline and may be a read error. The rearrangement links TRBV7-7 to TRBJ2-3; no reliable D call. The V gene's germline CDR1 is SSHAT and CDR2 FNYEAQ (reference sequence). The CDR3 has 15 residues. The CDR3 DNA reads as TGTGCTAGCAGCTTAGGTGTTGGGGGCACAGATACGCAGTATTTT. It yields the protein CASSLGVGGTDTQYF. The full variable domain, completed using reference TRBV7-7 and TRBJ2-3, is GAGVSQSPRYKVTKRGQDVTLRCDPISSHATLYWYQQALGQGPEFLTYFNYEAQPDKSGLPSDRFSAERPEGSISTLTIQRTEQRDSAMYRCASSLGVGGTDTQYFGPGTRLTVL.

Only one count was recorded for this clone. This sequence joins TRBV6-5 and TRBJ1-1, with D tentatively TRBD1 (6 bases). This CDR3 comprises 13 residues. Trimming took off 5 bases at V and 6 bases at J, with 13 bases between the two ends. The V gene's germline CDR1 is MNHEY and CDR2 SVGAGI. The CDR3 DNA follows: TGTGCCAGCAGTCTTAGAGGGGGGGCTGAAGCTTTCTTT. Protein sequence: CASSLRGGAEAFF.

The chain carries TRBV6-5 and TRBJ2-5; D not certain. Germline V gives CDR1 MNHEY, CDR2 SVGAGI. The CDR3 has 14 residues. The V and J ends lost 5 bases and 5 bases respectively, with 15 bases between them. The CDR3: CASSPFVGAETQYF. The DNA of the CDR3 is TGTGCCAGCAGTCCCTTCGTCGGAGCTGAGACCCAGTACTTC.

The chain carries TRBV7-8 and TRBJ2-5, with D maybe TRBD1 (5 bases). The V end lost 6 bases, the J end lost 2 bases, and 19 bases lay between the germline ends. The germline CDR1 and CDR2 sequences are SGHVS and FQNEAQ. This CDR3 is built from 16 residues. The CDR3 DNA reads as TGTGCCAGCAGGCTCCAGGGCTCCCTACCTCAAGAGACCCAGTACTTC. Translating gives CASRLQGSLPQETQYF.